This TCR beta chain was found in a study of cytomegalovirus exposure and HLA in healthy donors. Overall study findings and caveats: Later examination showed HLA-associated TCR beta chains had greater clonal expansion than equally common others.

At collection, donors were nominally healthy, but unrecorded immune exposures were probable. About this clone: Its matching antigen is unknown. In the same sample, other DNA sequences code for this CDR3.

Primers included in the PCR were 60 Vbeta and 13 Jbeta primers. Original handling: A follow-up analysis tallied 73 million or so unique TCR beta chains, roughly 11 million shared. Repertoires were generated with immunoSEQ multiplex PCR, while TCRdb's copy carries only in-frame clones and drops some. For V, J and clone size, that table is used; D and trimming come from the DNA. The table records roughly 180,000 clones, roughly 83% of them present only once. The specimen was PBMCs. This clonotype originated in a boy younger than 18 in good health and CMV-seronegative.

The CDR3, as DNA: TGTGCCAGCTCACCACCAGGACAGGGGAACACTGAAGCTTTCTTT. Translated: CASSPPGQGNTEAFF. The genes are TRBV18 and TRBJ1-1, with 8 bases fitting TRBD1. V lost 0 bases, J lost 1 base, and 1 base stayed unmatched. This CDR3 spans 15 amino acids. CDR1 KGHSH and CDR2 LQKENI come from the germline V gene.